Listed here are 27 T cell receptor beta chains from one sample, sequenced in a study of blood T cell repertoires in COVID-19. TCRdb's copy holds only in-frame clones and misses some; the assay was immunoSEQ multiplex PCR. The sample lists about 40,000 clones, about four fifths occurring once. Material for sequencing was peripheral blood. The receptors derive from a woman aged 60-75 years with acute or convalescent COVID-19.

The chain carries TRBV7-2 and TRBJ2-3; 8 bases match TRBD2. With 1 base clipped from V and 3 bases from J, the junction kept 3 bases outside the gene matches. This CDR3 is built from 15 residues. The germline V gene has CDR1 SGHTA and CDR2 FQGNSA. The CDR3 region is CASSLGSGVTDTQYF. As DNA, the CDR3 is TGTGCCAGCAGCTTAGGTAGCGGGGTTACAGATACGCAGTATTTT.

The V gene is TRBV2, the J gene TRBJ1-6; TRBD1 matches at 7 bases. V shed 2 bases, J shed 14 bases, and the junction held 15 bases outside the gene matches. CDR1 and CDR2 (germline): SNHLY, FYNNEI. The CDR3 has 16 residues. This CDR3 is CASSEFGYRGLFTLHF. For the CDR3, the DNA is TGTGCCAGCAGTGAATTTGGATACAGGGGACTTTTCACCCTCCACTTT. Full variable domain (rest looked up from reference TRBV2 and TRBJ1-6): EPEVTQTPSHQVTQMGQEVILRCVPISNHLYFYWYRQILGQKVEFLVSFYNNEISEKSEIFDDQFSVERPDGSNFTLKIRSTKLEDSAMYFCASSEFGYRGLFTLHFGNGTRLTVT.

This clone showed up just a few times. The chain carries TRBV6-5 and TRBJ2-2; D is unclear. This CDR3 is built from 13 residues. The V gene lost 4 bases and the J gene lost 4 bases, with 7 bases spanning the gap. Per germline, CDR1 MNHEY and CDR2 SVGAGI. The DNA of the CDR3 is TGTGCCAGCAGTTCCAGATCCACCGGGGAGCTGTTTTTT. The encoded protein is CASSSRSTGELFF.

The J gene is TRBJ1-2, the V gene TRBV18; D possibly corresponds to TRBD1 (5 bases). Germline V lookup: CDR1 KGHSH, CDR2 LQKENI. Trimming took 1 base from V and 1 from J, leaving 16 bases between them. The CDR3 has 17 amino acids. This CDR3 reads CASSPQGGARINYGYTF. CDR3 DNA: TGTGCCAGCTCACCACAGGGAGGGGCCAGGATTAACTATGGCTACACCTTC.

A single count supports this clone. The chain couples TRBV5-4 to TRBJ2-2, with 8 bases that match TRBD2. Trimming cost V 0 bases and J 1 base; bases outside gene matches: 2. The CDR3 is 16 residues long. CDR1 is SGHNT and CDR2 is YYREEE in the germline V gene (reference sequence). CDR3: CASSLGLAMNTGELFF. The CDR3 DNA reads TGTGCCAGCAGCTTGGGACTAGCGATGAACACCGGGGAGCTGTTTTTT.

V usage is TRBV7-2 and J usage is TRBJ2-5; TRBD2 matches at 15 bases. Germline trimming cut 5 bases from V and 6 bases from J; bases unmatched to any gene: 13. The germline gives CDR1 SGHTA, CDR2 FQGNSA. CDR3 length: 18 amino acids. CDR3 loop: CASSTSLWGLAGGQTQYF. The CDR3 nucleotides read TGTGCCAGCAGCACAAGCTTATGGGGACTAGCGGGGGGCCAGACCCAGTACTTC.

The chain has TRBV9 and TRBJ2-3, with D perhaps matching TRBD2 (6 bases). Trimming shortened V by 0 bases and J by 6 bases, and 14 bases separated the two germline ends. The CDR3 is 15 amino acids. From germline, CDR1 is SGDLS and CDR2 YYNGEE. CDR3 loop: CASSVAPGRQDTQYF. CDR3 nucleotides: TGTGCCAGCAGCGTAGCTCCCGGGAGACAGGATACGCAGTATTTT.

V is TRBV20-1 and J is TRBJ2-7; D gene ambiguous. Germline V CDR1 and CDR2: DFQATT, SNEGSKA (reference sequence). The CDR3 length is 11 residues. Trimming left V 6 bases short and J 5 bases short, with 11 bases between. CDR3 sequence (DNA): TGCAGTGCCCAGGTTATCCACGAGCAGTACTTC. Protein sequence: CSAQVIHEQYF.

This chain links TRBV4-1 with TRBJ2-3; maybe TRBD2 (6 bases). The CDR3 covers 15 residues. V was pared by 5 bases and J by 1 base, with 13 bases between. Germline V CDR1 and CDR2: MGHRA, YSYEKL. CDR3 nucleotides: TGCGCCAGCAGCTACGAGGGGACTGGCACAGATACGCAGTATTTT. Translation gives CASSYEGTGTDTQYF.

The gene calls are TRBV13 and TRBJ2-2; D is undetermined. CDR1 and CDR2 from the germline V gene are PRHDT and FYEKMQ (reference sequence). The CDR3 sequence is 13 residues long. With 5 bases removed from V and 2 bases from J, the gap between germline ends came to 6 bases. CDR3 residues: CASSHYNTGELFF. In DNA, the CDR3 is TGTGCCAGCAGCCACTACAACACCGGGGAGCTGTTTTTT.

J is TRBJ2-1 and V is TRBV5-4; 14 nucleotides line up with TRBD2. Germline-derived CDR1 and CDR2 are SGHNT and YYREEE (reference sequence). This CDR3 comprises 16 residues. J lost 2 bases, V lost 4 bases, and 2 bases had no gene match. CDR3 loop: CASSPTSGGAYNEQFF. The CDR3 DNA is TGTGCCAGCAGCCCGACTAGCGGGGGGGCCTACAATGAGCAGTTCTTC. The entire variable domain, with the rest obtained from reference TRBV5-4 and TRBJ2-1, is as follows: ETGVTQSPTHLIKTRGQQVTLRCSSQSGHNTVSWYQQALGQGPQFIFQYYREEENGRGNFPPRFSGLQFPNYSSELNVNALELDDSALYLCASSPTSGGAYNEQFFGPGTRLTVL.

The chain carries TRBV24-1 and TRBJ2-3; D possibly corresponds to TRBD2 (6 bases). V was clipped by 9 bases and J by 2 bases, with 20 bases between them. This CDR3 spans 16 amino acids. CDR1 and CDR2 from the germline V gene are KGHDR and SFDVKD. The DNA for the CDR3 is TGTGCCACCTCGACAACTGGGGGGTTAACCACAGATACGCAGTATTTT. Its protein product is CATSTTGGLTTDTQYF.

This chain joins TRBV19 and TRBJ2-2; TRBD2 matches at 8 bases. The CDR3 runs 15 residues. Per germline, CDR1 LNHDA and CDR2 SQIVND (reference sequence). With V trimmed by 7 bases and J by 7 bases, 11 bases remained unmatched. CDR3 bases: TGTGCCAGTATCGCACCCGGGACTAGGCGCGGGGAGCTGTTTTTT. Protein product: CASIAPGTRRGELFF.

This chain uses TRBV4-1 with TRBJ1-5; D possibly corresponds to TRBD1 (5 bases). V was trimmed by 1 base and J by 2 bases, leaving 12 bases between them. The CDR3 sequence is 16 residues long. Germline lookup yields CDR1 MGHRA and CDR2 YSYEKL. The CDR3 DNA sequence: TGCGCCAGCAGCCAAGGATGGGGCAGGGGCAATCAGCCCCAGCATTTT. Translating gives CASSQGWGRGNQPQHF.

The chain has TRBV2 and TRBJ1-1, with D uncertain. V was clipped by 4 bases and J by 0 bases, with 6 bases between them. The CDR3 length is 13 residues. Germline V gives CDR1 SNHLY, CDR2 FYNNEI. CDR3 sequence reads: CASSAQMNTEAFF. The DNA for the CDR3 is TGTGCCAGCAGTGCACAGATGAACACTGAAGCTTTCTTT. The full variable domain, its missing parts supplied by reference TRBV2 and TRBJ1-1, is EPEVTQTPSHQVTQMGQEVILRCVPISNHLYFYWYRQILGQKVEFLVSFYNNEISEKSEIFDDQFSVERPDGSNFTLKIRSTKLEDSAMYFCASSAQMNTEAFFGQGTRLTVV.

CDR3 bases: TGTGCCAGTAGTAGACAGGGTAGGGCCCAGCATTTT. It encodes CASSRQGRAQHF. The chain uses TRBV19 and TRBJ1-5; 7 bases fit TRBD1. The CDR3 loop spans 12 amino acids. With V trimmed by 4 bases and J by 11 bases, 5 bases remained unmatched. Germline V lookup: CDR1 LNHDA, CDR2 SQIVND (reference sequence).

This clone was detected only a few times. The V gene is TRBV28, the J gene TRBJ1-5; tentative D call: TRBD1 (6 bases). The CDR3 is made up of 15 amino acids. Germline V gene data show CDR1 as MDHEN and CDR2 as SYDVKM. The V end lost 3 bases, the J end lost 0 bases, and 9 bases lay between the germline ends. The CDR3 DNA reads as TGTGCCAGCAGTTTTACAGGGCTTAGCAATCAGCCCCAGCATTTT. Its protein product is CASSFTGLSNQPQHF.

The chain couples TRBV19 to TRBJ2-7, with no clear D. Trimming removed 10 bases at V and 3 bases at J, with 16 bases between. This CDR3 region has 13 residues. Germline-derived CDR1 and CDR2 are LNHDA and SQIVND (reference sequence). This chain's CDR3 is CATSPGSYYEQYF. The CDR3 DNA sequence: TGTGCCACCTCACCCGGTAGCTACTACGAGCAGTACTTC.

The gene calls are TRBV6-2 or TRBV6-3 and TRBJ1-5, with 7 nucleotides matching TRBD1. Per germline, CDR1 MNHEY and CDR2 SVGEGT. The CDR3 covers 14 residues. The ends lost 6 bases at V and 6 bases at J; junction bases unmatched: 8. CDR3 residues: CASSLPRGSQPQHF. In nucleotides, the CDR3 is TGTGCCAGCAGCCTACCCAGGGGGAGTCAGCCCCAGCATTTT.

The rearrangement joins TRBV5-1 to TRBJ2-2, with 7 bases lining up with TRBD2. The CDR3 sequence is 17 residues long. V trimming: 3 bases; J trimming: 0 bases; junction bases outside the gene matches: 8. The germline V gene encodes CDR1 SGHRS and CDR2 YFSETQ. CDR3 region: CASSSLGGPTNTGELFF. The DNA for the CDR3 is TGCGCCAGCAGCTCATTGGGAGGGCCAACGAACACCGGGGAGCTGTTTTTT.

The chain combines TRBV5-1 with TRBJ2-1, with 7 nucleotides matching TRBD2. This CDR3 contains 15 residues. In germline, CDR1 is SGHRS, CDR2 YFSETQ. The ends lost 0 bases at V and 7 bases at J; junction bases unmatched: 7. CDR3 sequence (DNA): TGCGCCAGCAGCTTGGGGCTGCCGGGGGGTAATGAGCAGTTCTTC. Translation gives CASSLGLPGGNEQFF.

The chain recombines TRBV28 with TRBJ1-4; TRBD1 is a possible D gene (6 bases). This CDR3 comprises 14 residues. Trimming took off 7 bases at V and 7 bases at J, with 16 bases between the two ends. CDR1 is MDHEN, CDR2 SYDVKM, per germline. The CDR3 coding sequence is TGTGCCAGCACTCTGGGGGCTCGGACTGAAAAACTGTTTTTT. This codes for CASTLGARTEKLFF. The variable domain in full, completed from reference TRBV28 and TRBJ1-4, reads DVKVTQSSRYLVKRTGEKVFLECVQDMDHENMFWYRQDPGLGLRLIYFSYDVKMKEKGDIPEGYSVSREKKERFSLILESASTNQTSMYLCASTLGARTEKLFFGSGTQLSVL.

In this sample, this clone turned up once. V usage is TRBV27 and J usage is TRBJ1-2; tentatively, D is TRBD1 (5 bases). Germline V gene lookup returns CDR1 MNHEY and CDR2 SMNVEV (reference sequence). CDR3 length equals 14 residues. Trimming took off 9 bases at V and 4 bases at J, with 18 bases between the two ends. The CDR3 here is CARSKLTESYGYTF. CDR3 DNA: TGTGCCAGATCAAAATTGACAGAATCCTATGGCTACACCTTC.

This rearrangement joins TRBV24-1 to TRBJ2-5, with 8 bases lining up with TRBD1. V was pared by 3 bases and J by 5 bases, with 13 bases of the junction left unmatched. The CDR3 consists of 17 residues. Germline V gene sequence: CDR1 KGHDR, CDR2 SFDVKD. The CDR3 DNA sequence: TGTGCCACCAGTGATGTCGGCAGGGGGCGATCGGGCGAGACCCAGTACTTC. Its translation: CATSDVGRGRSGETQYF.

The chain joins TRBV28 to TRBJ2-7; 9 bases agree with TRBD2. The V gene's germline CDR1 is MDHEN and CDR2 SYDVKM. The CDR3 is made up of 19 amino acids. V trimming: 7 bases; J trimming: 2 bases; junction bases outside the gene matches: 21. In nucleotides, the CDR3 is TGTGCCAGCACCGGAGCCACCACGGTCGGGACTAGCCCTGCCTACGAGCAGTACTTC. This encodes CASTGATTVGTSPAYEQYF.

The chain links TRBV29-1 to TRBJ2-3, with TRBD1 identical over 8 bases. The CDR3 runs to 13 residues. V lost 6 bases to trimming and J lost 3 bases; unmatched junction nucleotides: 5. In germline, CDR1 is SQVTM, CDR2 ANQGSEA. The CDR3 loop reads CSVRQGLTDTQYF. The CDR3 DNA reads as TGCAGCGTACGACAGGGGTTAACAGATACGCAGTATTTT.

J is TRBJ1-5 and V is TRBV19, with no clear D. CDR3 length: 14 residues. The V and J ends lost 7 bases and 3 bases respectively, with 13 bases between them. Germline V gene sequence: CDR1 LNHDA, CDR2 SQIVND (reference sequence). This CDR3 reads CASTTEGYNQPQHF. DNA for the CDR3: TGTGCCAGTACCACTGAGGGTTACAATCAGCCCCAGCATTTT.